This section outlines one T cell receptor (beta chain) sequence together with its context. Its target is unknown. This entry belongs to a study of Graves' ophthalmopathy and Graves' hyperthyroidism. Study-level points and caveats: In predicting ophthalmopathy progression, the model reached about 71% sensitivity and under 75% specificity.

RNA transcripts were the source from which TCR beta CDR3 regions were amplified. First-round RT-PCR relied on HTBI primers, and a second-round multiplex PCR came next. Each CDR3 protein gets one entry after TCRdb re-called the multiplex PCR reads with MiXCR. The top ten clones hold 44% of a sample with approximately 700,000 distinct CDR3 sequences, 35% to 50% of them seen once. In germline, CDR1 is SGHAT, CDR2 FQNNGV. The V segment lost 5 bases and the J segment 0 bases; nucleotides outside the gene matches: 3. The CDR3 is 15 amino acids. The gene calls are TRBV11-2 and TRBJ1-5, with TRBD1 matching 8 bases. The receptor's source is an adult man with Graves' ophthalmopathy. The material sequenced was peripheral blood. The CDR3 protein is CASSQTGDSNQPQHF. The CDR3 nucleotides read TGTGCCAGCAGCCAGACAGGGGATAGCAATCAGCCCCAGCATTTT.